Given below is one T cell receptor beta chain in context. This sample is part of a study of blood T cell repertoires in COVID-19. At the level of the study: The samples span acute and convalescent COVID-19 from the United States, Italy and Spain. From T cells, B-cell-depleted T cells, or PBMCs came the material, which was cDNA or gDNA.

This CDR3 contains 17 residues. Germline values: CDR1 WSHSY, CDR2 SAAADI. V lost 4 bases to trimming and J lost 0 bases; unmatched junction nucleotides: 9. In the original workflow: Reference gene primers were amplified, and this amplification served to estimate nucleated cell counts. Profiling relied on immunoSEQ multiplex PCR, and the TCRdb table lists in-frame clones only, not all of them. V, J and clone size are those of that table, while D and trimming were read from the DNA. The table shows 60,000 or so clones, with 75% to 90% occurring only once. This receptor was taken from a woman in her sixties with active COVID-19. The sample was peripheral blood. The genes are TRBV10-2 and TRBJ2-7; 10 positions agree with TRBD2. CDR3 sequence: CASSVLAGGSLSYEQYF. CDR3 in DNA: TGCGCCAGCAGTGTATTAGCGGGGGGCTCACTCTCCTACGAGCAGTACTTC.